One sample yielded the 15 T cell receptor beta chains listed below, sequenced in a study of shared clonotypes between healthy human individuals. Measured with immunoSEQ multiplex PCR; TCRdb has only the in-frame clones, and not every one. The table lists roughly 890,000 clones, 90% to 95% of them singletons. Cells designated naive CD8 were CD45RO-negative and were positively selected for CCR7, with terminally differentiated effector memory CD45RA+ cells excluded. Sequencing input: naive CD8+ T cells sorted from blood. The receptors shown here come from a man aged 25-45 years in good health.

The V and J genes are TRBV4-3 and TRBJ2-5; D uncertain. Germline V gives CDR1 LGHNA, CDR2 YSLEER. V was shortened by 1 base and J by 5 bases, with 11 bases between the two germline ends. CDR3 length: 14 amino acids. DNA of the CDR3: TGCGCCAGCAGCCAAGGCCCCCCTGGGGAGACCCAGTACTTC. This encodes CASSQGPPGETQYF.

The V call is TRBV7-9, the J call TRBJ2-7, with TRBD1 matching over 10 bases. V lost 5 bases to trimming and J lost 3 bases; unmatched junction nucleotides: 10. The germline V gene encodes CDR1 SEHNR and CDR2 FQNEAQ (reference sequence). The CDR3 is 16 amino acids. The CDR3 loop reads CASSPGTGARGYEQYF. The CDR3 region has the DNA TGTGCCAGCAGCCCCGGGACAGGGGCACGCGGCTACGAGCAGTACTTC.

Only one count was recorded for this clone. The CDR3 DNA is TGTGCCAGCAGCTTAACAGGCCTCAGCTCTGGAAACACCATATATTTT. It is translated as CASSLTGLSSGNTIYF. The chain joins TRBV13 to TRBJ1-3; TRBD1 might be the D (5 bases). The germline CDR1 and CDR2 sequences are PRHDT and FYEKMQ (reference sequence). The CDR3 loop spans 16 amino acids. V lost 2 bases and J lost 0, with 11 bases in between.

The rearrangement joins TRBV7-2 to TRBJ2-7, with D perhaps matching TRBD1 or TRBD2 (5 bases each). The germline CDR1 and CDR2 sequences are SGHTA and FQGNSA. The CDR3 is made up of 15 amino acids. Trimming stripped 2 bases from V and 2 bases from J, with 13 bases between. The CDR3 DNA reads TGTGCCAGCAGCTTAACTGGGGGTCCCGCCTACGAGCAGTACTTC. Translation gives CASSLTGGPAYEQYF.

This chain connects TRBV7-6 to TRBJ2-1; 7 bases agree with TRBD2. CDR3 length: 15 amino acids. V was pared by 4 bases and J by 5 bases, with 8 bases of the junction left unmatched. Germline assignment: CDR1 SGHVS and CDR2 FNYEAQ. The CDR3 DNA is TGTGCCAGCAGCTCTCGGGTAGCGGGCGACAATGAGCAGTTCTTC. Amino acid sequence: CASSSRVAGDNEQFF.

The chain uses TRBV7-3 and TRBJ2-2; 7 bases line up with TRBD1. CDR1 and CDR2 (germline): SGHTA, FQGTGA. With 5 bases clipped from V and 3 bases from J, the junction kept 9 bases outside the gene matches. The CDR3 consists of 16 residues. The CDR3 region is CASSPTQGWYTGELFF. CDR3 in DNA: TGTGCCAGCAGCCCCACACAGGGGTGGTACACCGGGGAGCTGTTTTTT. Supplemented by reference TRBV7-3 and TRBJ2-2, the full variable domain reads GAGVSQTPSNKVTEKGKYVELRCDPISGHTALYWYRQSLGQGPEFLIYFQGTGAADDSGLPNDRFFAVRPEGSVSTLKIQRTERGDSAVYLCASSPTQGWYTGELFFGEGSRLTVL.

The J gene is TRBJ2-4, the V gene TRBV25-1; 8 nucleotides line up with TRBD1. V lost 1 base to trimming and J lost 5 bases; unmatched junction nucleotides: 7. The germline V gene has CDR1 MGHDK and CDR2 SYGVNS. The CDR3 length is 16 residues. The CDR3 region has the DNA TGTGCCAGCAGTGAATCAGGGGGCCTTGGAGAAAACATTCAGTACTTC. Residues: CASSESGGLGENIQYF.

The chain recombines TRBV28 with TRBJ2-1; a possible D gene is TRBD1 (5 bases). Trimming pared 2 bases from V and 0 bases from J, leaving 5 bases between. The germline gives CDR1 MDHEN, CDR2 SYDVKM. CDR3 length: 14 amino acids. As DNA, the CDR3 is TGTGCCAGCAGTTTAGGGGCCTCCTACAATGAGCAGTTCTTC. Encoded protein: CASSLGASYNEQFF.

This clone was counted once. The chain uses TRBV7-3 and TRBJ2-7; D may match TRBD1 or TRBD2 (5 bases each). This CDR3 contains 16 residues. The germline V and J ends were trimmed by 2 bases and 0 bases, with 14 bases remaining between them. Germline V lookup: CDR1 SGHTA, CDR2 FQGTGA. The CDR3 DNA sequence: TGTGCCAGCAGCTTATACCTCAGGGAGAGCTCCTACGAGCAGTACTTC. It codes for CASSLYLRESSYEQYF.

The CDR3 DNA is TGTGCCAGCAGCGCGGATTGGGGGACAGGGTCCTACAATGAGCAGTTCTTC. The encoded protein is CASSADWGTGSYNEQFF. The chain joins TRBV9 to TRBJ2-1; 9 bases agree with TRBD1. V dropped 3 bases and J dropped 1; count of bases not matched to a gene: 8. Germline V lookup: CDR1 SGDLS, CDR2 YYNGEE. This CDR3 comprises 17 residues.

The gene calls are TRBV19 and TRBJ2-1, with 13 positions matching TRBD2. Trimming at V came to 8 bases and at J to 7 bases, leaving 11 bases not matched to a gene. CDR1 and CDR2 from the germline V gene are LNHDA and SQIVND (reference sequence). The length of the CDR3 is 16 residues. The CDR3, as DNA: TGTGCCAGTGTTGGGGGGGAGACTAGCGGGAGGAATGAGCAGTTCTTC. Translating it yields CASVGGETSGRNEQFF. Variable domain in full (rest from reference TRBV19 and TRBJ2-1): DGGITQSPKYLFRKEGQNVTLSCEQNLNHDAMYWYRQDPGQGLRLIYYSQIVNDFQKGDIAEGYSVSREKKESFPLTVTSAQKNPTAFYLCASVGGETSGRNEQFFGPGTRLTVL.

Worth noting for this clone: Other DNA sequences in this sample translate to the same CDR3. V is TRBV5-1 and J is TRBJ2-1; TRBD2 matches at 16 bases. The CDR3 totals 17 residues. Germline-derived CDR1 and CDR2 are SGHRS and YFSETQ. Trimming removed 0 bases from V and 6 bases from J; junction bases left unmatched: 3. The CDR3 spells CASSLEGLAGGGNEQFF. The CDR3 region has the DNA TGCGCCAGCAGCTTGGAGGGACTAGCGGGAGGGGGCAATGAGCAGTTCTTC. Supplemented by reference TRBV5-1 and TRBJ2-1, the full variable domain reads KAGVTQTPRYLIKTRGQQVTLSCSPISGHRSVSWYQQTPGQGLQFLFEYFSETQRNKGNFPGRFSGRQFSNSRSEMNVSTLELGDSALYLCASSLEGLAGGGNEQFFGPGTRLTVL.

The chain employs TRBV2 and TRBJ2-5; D uncertain. The germline V and J ends were trimmed by 3 bases and 5 bases, with 10 bases remaining between them. Germline CDR1 is SNHLY and CDR2 is FYNNEI. CDR3 length equals 13 residues. This CDR3 reads CASSDGMFETQYF. DNA for the CDR3: TGTGCCAGCAGTGATGGGATGTTCGAGACCCAGTACTTC.

This clone turned up a few times. The genes are TRBV27 and TRBJ2-1; 9 nucleotides line up with TRBD2. The V and J ends lost 5 bases and 3 bases, in that order; junction bases with no gene match: 5. Per germline, CDR1 MNHEY and CDR2 SMNVEV (reference sequence). CDR3 length: 15 residues. CDR3 bases: TGTGCCAGCAGTGCGGGAGGGGATTTCTACAATGAGCAGTTCTTC. This codes for CASSAGGDFYNEQFF.

The chain has TRBV5-1 and TRBJ2-7; possibly TRBD1 for D (6 bases). The CDR3 runs 13 residues. In germline, CDR1 is SGHRS, CDR2 YFSETQ. Trimming left V 4 bases short and J 6 bases short, with 14 bases between. The CDR3 loop reads CASSDRRLSEQYF. DNA for the CDR3: TGCGCCAGCAGCGACAGGAGACTCAGCGAGCAGTACTTC.